The next 10 T cell receptor beta chains were all read from a single sample in a study of Ad26.COV2.S vaccination and SARS-CoV-2 variants. Treatment: approximately 18 received Ad26.COV2.S at low or high dose, single or two shots; about 5 received placebo; per-sample allocation not given. The study sampled participants on day 63 after the first vaccine or placebo injection. Sequencing was performed with immunoSEQ multiplex PCR; in TCRdb, only in-frame clones are kept and a portion is missing. The data show around 450,000 clones, 90% seen once. The source was peripheral blood, collected in a trial of Ad26.COV2.S vaccine versus placebo. These TCRs come from a person between 18 and 60 years old who received the Ad26.COV2.S COVID-19 vaccine or a placebo.

The chain is built from TRBV19 and TRBJ2-1; no definite D call. V was pared by 10 bases and J by 6 bases, with 10 bases between. The CDR3 is 11 amino acids. Germline loops: CDR1 LNHDA, CDR2 SQIVND (reference sequence). Written as DNA, the CDR3 is TGTGCCACCTTAGGCCTCAATGAGCAGTTCTTC. Residues: CATLGLNEQFF. Supplemented by reference TRBV19 and TRBJ2-1, the full variable domain reads DGGITQSPKYLFRKEGQNVTLSCEQNLNHDAMYWYRQDPGQGLRLIYYSQIVNDFQKGDIAEGYSVSREKKESFPLTVTSAQKNPTAFYLCATLGLNEQFFGPGTRLTVL.

The CDR3 DNA sequence: TGCAGCGTTGGGGACAGATACAATGAGCAGTTCTTC. Translated: CSVGDRYNEQFF. The V gene is TRBV29-1, the J gene TRBJ2-1, with TRBD1 identical over 7 bases. V lost 4 bases, J lost 4 bases, and 1 base stayed unmatched. Germline lookup yields CDR1 SQVTM and CDR2 ANQGSEA. The CDR3 runs to 12 residues.

The chain is built from TRBV9 and TRBJ2-7, with 10 bases identical to TRBD2. The germline gives CDR1 SGDLS, CDR2 YYNGEE. Germline trimming cut 3 bases from V and 3 bases from J; bases unmatched to any gene: 6. This CDR3 contains 15 residues. This chain's CDR3 is CASSASSGSGYEQYF. The CDR3 bases are TGTGCCAGCAGCGCCTCTAGCGGGAGCGGCTACGAGCAGTACTTC.

This chain joins TRBV18 and TRBJ1-1; D is unresolved. The CDR3 covers 15 residues. Trimming removed 0 bases from V and 5 bases from J, with 13 bases in between. In germline, CDR1 is KGHSH, CDR2 LQKENI. Here the CDR3 DNA reads TGTGCCAGCTCACCACCGACGGGAGAGGGAACTGAAGCTTTCTTT. Protein: CASSPPTGEGTEAFF.

J is TRBJ2-1 and V is TRBV18; tentative D call: TRBD2 (6 bases). The ends were cut back, 2 bases at V and 6 bases at J, with 17 bases in the middle. The germline CDR1 and CDR2 sequences are KGHSH and LQKENI. The CDR3 runs to 16 residues. The CDR3 is CASSPRWGEDPNEQFF. CDR3 DNA: TGTGCCAGCTCACCAAGATGGGGGGAGGATCCCAATGAGCAGTTCTTC.

The chain couples TRBV28 to TRBJ2-7; 8 bases fit TRBD2. The V gene end was trimmed by 5 bases and the J gene end by 4 bases; junction bases not matched to a gene: 4. Per germline, CDR1 MDHEN and CDR2 SYDVKM. This CDR3 is 13 amino acids long. The DNA for the CDR3 is TGTGCCAGCAGTCGGGAGGGCCCGTACGAGCAGTACTTC. Encoded protein: CASSREGPYEQYF.

The chain is built from TRBV2 and TRBJ1-3, with D perhaps matching TRBD1 (5 bases). Germline-derived CDR1 and CDR2 are SNHLY and FYNNEI. Trimming took 6 bases from V and 4 from J, leaving 19 bases between them. This CDR3 contains 16 residues. For the CDR3, the DNA is TGTGCCAGCAGAGAGGGACGGATCTTGCTCGGAAACACCATATATTTT. Translating it yields CASREGRILLGNTIYF.

The CDR3 sequence is CASSLEQANTEAFF. CDR3 nucleotide sequence: TGCGCCAGCAGCTTGGAACAGGCTAACACTGAAGCTTTCTTT. The chain combines TRBV5-1 with TRBJ1-1; a possible D gene is TRBD1 (5 bases). Trimming pared 0 bases from V and 2 bases from J, leaving 8 bases between. CDR1 is SGHRS, CDR2 YFSETQ, per germline. This CDR3 contains 14 residues. Variable domain in full (rest from reference TRBV5-1 and TRBJ1-1): KAGVTQTPRYLIKTRGQQVTLSCSPISGHRSVSWYQQTPGQGLQFLFEYFSETQRNKGNFPGRFSGRQFSNSRSEMNVSTLELGDSALYLCASSLEQANTEAFFGQGTRLTVV.

The chain recombines TRBV27 with TRBJ2-1, with 8 bases that match TRBD1. The ends lost 5 bases at V and 8 bases at J; junction bases unmatched: 14. CDR1 and CDR2 (germline): MNHEY, SMNVEV (reference sequence). The CDR3 sequence is 16 residues long. CDR3 sequence: CASSAPGTGHTDEQFF. In nucleotides, the CDR3 is TGTGCCAGCAGTGCGCCCGGGACAGGACATACAGATGAGCAGTTCTTC.

This clone was detected once. This sequence joins TRBV27 and TRBJ2-1; 7 nucleotides agree with TRBD2. Germline trimming cut 6 bases from V and 5 bases from J; bases unmatched to any gene: 13. The CDR3 contains 16 residues. Germline-derived CDR1 and CDR2 are MNHEY and SMNVEV (reference sequence). The CDR3 spells CASRPLTSTVNNEQFF. The CDR3 DNA reads as TGTGCCAGCAGGCCCCTGACTAGCACCGTTAACAATGAGCAGTTCTTC.